These 2 T cell receptor beta chains originate from one sample sequenced in a study of CD8 T cells in Susac syndrome. Reverse transcription of roughly 0.45 to 1 ug RNA was performed with random hexamers. TCRdb called the immunoSEQ multiplex PCR reads again in MiXCR, with one record for every CDR3 protein. The table has around 80,000 distinct CDR3 sequences, 93% seen once. Material: CD8+ T cells from PBMCs. Receptors were obtained from a human donor with Susac syndrome.

The chain links TRBV24-1 to TRBJ2-2; D possibly corresponds to TRBD2 (6 bases). This CDR3 spans 12 amino acids. The ends were cut back, 1 base at V and 13 bases at J, with 9 bases in the middle. Germline loops: CDR1 KGHDR, CDR2 SFDVKD. The CDR3 DNA follows: TGTGCCACCAGTGATTTCCAGGGAGGGCTGTTTTTT. Its translation is CATSDFQGGLFF.

V usage is TRBV7-3 and J usage is TRBJ2-1, with D perhaps matching TRBD1 or TRBD2 (5 bases each). Germline lookup yields CDR1 SGHTA and CDR2 FQGTGA. V lost 5 bases and J lost 8, with 16 bases in between. The CDR3 is 14 residues long. The DNA of the CDR3 is TGTGCCAGCAGCCTTCCGGGACCGAACGATGAGCAGTTCTTC. Encoded protein: CASSLPGPNDEQFF.